Listed here are 4 T cell receptor beta chains from one sample, sequenced in a study of OX40 agonist ivuxolimab in advanced cancers. Measured with immunoSEQ multiplex PCR; TCRdb has only the in-frame clones, and not every one. This sample yields 35,000 to 55,000 clones, of which around 94% are seen a single time; about 10% belongs to the top ten. Material: CD4+ or CD8+ T cells sorted from blood, obtained in a trial of the OX40 agonist ivuxolimab. These receptors originate from an adult with an advanced solid tumor such as melanoma, head and neck, liver or kidney cancer.

The chain recombines TRBV5-6 with TRBJ2-4; no reliable D call. Germline assignment: CDR1 SGHDT and CDR2 YYEEEE. V gave up 2 bases and J gave up 0 bases, with 12 bases separating them. The CDR3 has 16 amino acids. The chain's CDR3 is CASSLSLELAKNIQYF. The CDR3 DNA reads TGTGCCAGCAGCTTATCGTTAGAACTAGCCAAAAACATTCAGTACTTC.

The chain links TRBV30 to TRBJ2-2, with a tentative D call TRBD1 (6 bases). Germline V CDR1 and CDR2: GTSNPN, SVGIG (reference sequence). V was pared by 5 bases and J by 2 bases, with 18 bases between. This CDR3 is 16 amino acids long. The CDR3 region is CAWQGQQAPNTGELFF. In nucleotides, the CDR3 is TGTGCCTGGCAGGGGCAGCAGGCCCCTAACACCGGGGAGCTGTTTTTT.

This clone has just one count. This chain joins TRBV4-3 and TRBJ2-1; 12 nucleotides agree with TRBD1. The V gene's germline CDR1 is LGHNA and CDR2 YSLEER. The CDR3 spans 16 residues. Unmatched junction bases numbered 8, after V lost 4 bases and J lost 7 bases. As DNA, the CDR3 is TGCGCCAGCAGCCGTGGGCCGGGACAGGGGGCAAATGAGCAGTTCTTC. Translated: CASSRGPGQGANEQFF.

The V and J genes are TRBV5-6 and TRBJ2-7, with D perhaps given as TRBD1 or TRBD2 (5 bases each). V was shortened by 4 bases and J by 12 bases, with 29 bases between the two germline ends. The CDR3 runs 16 residues. Germline V gives CDR1 SGHDT, CDR2 YYEEEE. The CDR3 loop is CASSRLIRDEGSRSYF. The CDR3 DNA follows: TGTGCCAGCAGCCGCCTAATCCGGGACGAAGGTTCGAGATCGTACTTC.